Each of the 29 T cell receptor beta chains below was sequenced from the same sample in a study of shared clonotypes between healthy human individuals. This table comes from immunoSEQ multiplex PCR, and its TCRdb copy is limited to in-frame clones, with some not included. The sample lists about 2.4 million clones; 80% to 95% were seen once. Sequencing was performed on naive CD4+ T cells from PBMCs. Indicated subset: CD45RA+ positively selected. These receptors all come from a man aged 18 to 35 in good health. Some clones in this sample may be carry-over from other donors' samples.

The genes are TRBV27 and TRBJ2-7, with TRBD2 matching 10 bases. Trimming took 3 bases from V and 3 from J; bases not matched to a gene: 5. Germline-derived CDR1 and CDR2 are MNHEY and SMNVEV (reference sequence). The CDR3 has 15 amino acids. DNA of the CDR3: TGTGCCAGCAGTTTGAAGGGACTAGCGATCTACGAGCAGTACTTC. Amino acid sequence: CASSLKGLAIYEQYF.

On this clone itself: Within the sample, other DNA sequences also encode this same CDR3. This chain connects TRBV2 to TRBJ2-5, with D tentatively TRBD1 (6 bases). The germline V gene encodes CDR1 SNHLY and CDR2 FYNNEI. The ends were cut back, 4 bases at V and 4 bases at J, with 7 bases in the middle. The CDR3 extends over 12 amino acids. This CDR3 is CASSGGGETQYF. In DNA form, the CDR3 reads TGTGCCAGCAGTGGAGGGGGAGAGACCCAGTACTTC.

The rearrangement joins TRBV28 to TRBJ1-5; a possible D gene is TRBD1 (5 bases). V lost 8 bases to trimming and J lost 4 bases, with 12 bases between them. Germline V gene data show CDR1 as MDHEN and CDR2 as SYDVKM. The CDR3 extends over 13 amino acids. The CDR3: CASATVYNQPQHF. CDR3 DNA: TGTGCCAGCGCGACAGTGTATAATCAGCCCCAGCATTTT.

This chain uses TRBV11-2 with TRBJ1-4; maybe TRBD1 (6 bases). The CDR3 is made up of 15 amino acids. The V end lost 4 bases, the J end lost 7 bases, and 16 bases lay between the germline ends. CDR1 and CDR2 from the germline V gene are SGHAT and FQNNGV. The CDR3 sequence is CASSSPGHYPEKLFF. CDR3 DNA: TGTGCCAGCAGCTCTCCGGGACATTACCCTGAAAAACTGTTTTTT.

The CDR3 reads CASSSRPGGRLSYEQYF. In DNA form, the CDR3 reads TGCGCCAGCAGCTCAAGACCAGGAGGCCGGTTGTCCTACGAGCAGTACTTC. This chain links TRBV5-1 with TRBJ2-7, with a weak D call TRBD2 (5 bases). CDR3 length: 17 amino acids. Germline CDR1 is SGHRS and CDR2 is YFSETQ. V was pared by 3 bases and J by 1 base, with 20 bases between.

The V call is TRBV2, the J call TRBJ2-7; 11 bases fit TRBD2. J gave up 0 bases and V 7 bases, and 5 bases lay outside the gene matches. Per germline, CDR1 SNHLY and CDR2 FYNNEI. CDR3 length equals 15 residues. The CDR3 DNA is TGTGCCAGCAACCTAGCGGGAGGCCCCTCCTACGAGCAGTACTTC. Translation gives CASNLAGGPSYEQYF.

The CDR3 protein is CASSQVTSGAGELFF. The CDR3 DNA reads as TGTGCCAGCAGCCAGGTTACTAGCGGGGCCGGGGAGCTGTTTTTT. The chain combines TRBV4-2 with TRBJ2-2; 10 bases map to TRBD2. The length of the CDR3 is 15 residues. After removal of 3 bases from V and 6 bases from J, the junction contained 4 bases not matched to a gene. CDR1 and CDR2 from the germline V gene are LGHNA and YNFKEQ.

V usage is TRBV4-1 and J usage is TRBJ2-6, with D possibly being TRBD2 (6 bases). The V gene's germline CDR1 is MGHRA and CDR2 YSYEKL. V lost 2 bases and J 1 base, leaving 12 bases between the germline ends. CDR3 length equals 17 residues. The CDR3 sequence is CASSQPREPSGANVLTF. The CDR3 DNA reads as TGCGCCAGCAGCCAACCCCGGGAGCCATCTGGGGCCAACGTCCTGACTTTC.

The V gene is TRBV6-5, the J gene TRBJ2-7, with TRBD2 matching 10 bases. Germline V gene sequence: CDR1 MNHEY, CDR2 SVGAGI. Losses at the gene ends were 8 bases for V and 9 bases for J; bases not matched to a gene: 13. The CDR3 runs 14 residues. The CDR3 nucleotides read TGTGCCAGCGGGGCCCTAGCGGGGGTTGGAGGGCAGTACTTC. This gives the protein CASGALAGVGGQYF.

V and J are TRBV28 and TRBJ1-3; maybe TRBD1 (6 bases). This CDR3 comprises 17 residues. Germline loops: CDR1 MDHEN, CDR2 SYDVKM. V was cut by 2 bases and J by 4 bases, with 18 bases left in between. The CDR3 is CASSLRGLKDSGNTIYF. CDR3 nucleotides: TGTGCCAGCAGTTTAAGGGGTCTAAAGGACAGCGGAAACACCATATATTTT.

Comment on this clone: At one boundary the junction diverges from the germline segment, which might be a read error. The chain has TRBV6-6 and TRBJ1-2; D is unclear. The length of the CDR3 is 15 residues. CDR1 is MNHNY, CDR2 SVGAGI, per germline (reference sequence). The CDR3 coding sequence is TGTGCCGGCAGTTACTCGACAACGATGGGGAGTGGCTACACCTTC. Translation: CAGSYSTTMGSGYTF.

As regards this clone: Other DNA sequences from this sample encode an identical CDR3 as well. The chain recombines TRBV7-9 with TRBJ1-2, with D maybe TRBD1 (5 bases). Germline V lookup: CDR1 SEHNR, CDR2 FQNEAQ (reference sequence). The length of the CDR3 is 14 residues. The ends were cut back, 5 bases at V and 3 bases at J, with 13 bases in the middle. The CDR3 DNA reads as TGTGCCAGCAGCCTCACAAGAGGGGACTATGGCTACACCTTC. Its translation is CASSLTRGDYGYTF.

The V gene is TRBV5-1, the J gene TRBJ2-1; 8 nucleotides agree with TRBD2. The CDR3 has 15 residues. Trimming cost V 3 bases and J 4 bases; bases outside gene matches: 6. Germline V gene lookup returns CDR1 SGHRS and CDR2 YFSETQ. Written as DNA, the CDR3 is TGCGCCAGCAGCTCCCTTAGCGGGACGTACAATGAGCAGTTCTTC. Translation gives CASSSLSGTYNEQFF.

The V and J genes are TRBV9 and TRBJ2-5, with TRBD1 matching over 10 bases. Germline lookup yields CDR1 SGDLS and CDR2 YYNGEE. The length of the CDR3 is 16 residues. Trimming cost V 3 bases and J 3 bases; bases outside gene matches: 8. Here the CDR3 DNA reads TGTGCCAGCAGCGCCTACGGGACAGGGGCCGAAGAGACCCAGTACTTC. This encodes CASSAYGTGAEETQYF. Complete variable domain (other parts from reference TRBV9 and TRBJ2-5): DSGVTQTPKHLITATGQRVTLRCSPRSGDLSVYWYQQSLDQGLQFLIQYYNGEERAKGNILERFSAQQFPDLHSELNLSSLELGDSALYFCASSAYGTGAEETQYFGPGTRLLVL.

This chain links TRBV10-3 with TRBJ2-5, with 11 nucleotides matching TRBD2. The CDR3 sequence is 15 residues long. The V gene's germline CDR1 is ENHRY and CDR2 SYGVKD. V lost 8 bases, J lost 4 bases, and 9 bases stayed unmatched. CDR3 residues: CAISKGLAGGETQYF. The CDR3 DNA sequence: TGTGCCATCTCCAAGGGCCTAGCGGGAGGAGAGACCCAGTACTTC.

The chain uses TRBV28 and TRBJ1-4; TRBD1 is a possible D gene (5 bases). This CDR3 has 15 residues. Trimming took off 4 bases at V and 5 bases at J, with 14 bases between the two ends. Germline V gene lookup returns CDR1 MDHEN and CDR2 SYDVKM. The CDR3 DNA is TGTGCCAGCAGTTCAGCCCAGGGTCTGAATGAAAAACTGTTTTTT. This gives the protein CASSSAQGLNEKLFF. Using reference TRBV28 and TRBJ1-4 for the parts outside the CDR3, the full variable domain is DVKVTQSSRYLVKRTGEKVFLECVQDMDHENMFWYRQDPGLGLRLIYFSYDVKMKEKGDIPEGYSVSREKKERFSLILESASTNQTSMYLCASSSAQGLNEKLFFGSGTQLSVL.

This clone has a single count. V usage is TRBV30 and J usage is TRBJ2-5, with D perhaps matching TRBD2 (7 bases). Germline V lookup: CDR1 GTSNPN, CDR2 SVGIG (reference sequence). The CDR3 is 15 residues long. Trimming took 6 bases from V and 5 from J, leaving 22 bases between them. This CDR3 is CACLRRSGGWETQYF. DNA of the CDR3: TGTGCCTGCCTACGCCGCTCGGGGGGCTGGGAGACCCAGTACTTC.

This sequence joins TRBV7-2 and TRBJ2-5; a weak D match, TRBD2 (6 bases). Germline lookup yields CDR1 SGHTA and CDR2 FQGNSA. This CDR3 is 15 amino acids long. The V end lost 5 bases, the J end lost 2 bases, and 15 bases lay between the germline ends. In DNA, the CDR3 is TGTGCCAGCAGCACGAACCGGGGGATTCAAGAGACCCAGTACTTC. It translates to CASSTNRGIQETQYF.

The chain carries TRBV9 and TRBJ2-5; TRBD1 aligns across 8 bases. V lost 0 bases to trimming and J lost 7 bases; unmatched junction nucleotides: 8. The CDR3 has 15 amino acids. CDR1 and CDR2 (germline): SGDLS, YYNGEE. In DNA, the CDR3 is TGTGCCAGCAGCGTAGTGGACAGGGAACACGGGACCCAGTACTTC. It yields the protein CASSVVDREHGTQYF.

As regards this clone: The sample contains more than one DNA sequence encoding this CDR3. CDR3 bases: TGTGCCAGCAGCGCTGGGACTAGCTCCTACAATGAGCAGTTCTTC. The encoded protein is CASSAGTSSYNEQFF. V is TRBV9 and J is TRBJ2-1, with TRBD2 matching over 8 bases. The CDR3 consists of 15 residues. Trimming at V came to 3 bases and at J to 0 bases, leaving 2 bases not matched to a gene. The germline CDR1 and CDR2 sequences are SGDLS and YYNGEE.

The CDR3 loop reads CAWSVRGAPSPAVFYGYTF. In nucleotides, the CDR3 is TGTGCCTGGAGTGTACGCGGGGCCCCGAGCCCCGCGGTATTCTATGGCTACACCTTC. The chain carries TRBV30 and TRBJ1-2, with D tentatively TRBD1 (5 bases). V lost 0 bases to trimming and J lost 4 bases, with 27 bases between them. CDR3 length: 19 amino acids. CDR1 and CDR2 from the germline V gene are GTSNPN and SVGIG (reference sequence).

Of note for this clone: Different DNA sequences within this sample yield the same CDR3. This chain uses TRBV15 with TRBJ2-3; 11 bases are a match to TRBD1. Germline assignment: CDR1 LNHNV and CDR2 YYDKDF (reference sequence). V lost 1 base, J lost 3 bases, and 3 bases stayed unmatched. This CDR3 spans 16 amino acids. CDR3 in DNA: TGTGCCACCAGCAGAGGGACAGGGGGCGTGACAGATACGCAGTATTTT. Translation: CATSRGTGGVTDTQYF. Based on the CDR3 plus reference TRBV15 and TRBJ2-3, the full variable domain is DAMVIQNPRYQVTQFGKPVTLSCSQTLNHNVMYWYQQKSSQAPKLLFHYYDKDFNNEADTPDNFQSRRPNTSFCFLDIRSPGLGDTAMYLCATSRGTGGVTDTQYFGPGTRLTVL.

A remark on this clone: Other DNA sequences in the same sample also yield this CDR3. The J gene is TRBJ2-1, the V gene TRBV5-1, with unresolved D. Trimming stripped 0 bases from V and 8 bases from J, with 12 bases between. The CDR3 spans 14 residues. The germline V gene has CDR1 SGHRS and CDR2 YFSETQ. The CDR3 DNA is TGCGCCAGCAGCTTGGGTCCTCCGGGCGATGAGCAGTTCTTC. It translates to CASSLGPPGDEQFF. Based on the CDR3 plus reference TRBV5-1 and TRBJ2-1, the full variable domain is KAGVTQTPRYLIKTRGQQVTLSCSPISGHRSVSWYQQTPGQGLQFLFEYFSETQRNKGNFPGRFSGRQFSNSRSEMNVSTLELGDSALYLCASSLGPPGDEQFFGPGTRLTVL.

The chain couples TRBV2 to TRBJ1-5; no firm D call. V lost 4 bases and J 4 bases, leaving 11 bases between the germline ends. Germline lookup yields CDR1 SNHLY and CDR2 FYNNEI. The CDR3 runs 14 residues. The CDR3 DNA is TGTGCCAGCAGTGGAATCTCCCCAAATCAGCCCCAGCATTTT. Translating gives CASSGISPNQPQHF.

CDR3 in amino acids: CASSLGLAGGPDTQYF. The CDR3 bases are TGTGCCAGCAGCTTGGGACTAGCGGGAGGTCCAGATACGCAGTATTTT. The rearrangement links TRBV9 to TRBJ2-3; 15 bases align to TRBD2. Germline assignment: CDR1 SGDLS and CDR2 YYNGEE. With 4 bases clipped from V and 4 bases from J, the junction kept 4 bases outside the gene matches. This CDR3 is 16 amino acids long.

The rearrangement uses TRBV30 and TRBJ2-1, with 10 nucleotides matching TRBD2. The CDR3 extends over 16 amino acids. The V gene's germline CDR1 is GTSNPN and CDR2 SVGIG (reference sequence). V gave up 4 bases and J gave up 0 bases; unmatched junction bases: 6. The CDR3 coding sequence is TGTGCCTGGACCCTAGCGGGGGCGAGCTCCTACAATGAGCAGTTCTTC. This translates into CAWTLAGASSYNEQFF.

The CDR3 is CASRQPGTSGTDTQYF. The CDR3 DNA sequence: TGTGCCAGCCGCCAACCCGGGACTAGCGGCACAGATACGCAGTATTTT. This sequence joins TRBV28 and TRBJ2-3; 10 nucleotides agree with TRBD2. V lost 8 bases and J lost 1; bases outside the gene matches: 9. The CDR3 sequence is 16 residues long. Germline lookup yields CDR1 MDHEN and CDR2 SYDVKM.

In nucleotides, the CDR3 is TGTGCCAGCAGCTTGGCAAGCCAGCACTACGAGCAGTACTTC. Translated, it gives CASSLASQHYEQYF. V usage is TRBV5-5 and J usage is TRBJ2-7; D gene ambiguous. V lost 0 bases to trimming and J lost 3 bases, with 10 bases between them. CDR1 SGHKS and CDR2 YYEKEE come from the germline V gene (reference sequence). The CDR3 has 14 residues.

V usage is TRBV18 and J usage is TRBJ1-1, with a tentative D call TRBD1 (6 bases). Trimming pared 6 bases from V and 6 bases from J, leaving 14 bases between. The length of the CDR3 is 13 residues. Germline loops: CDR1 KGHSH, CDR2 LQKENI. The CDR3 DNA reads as TGTGCCAGCTCTCCCGGACAGTACCCTGAAGCTTTCTTT. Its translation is CASSPGQYPEAFF.